This TCR beta chain was retrieved from a study of shared clonotypes between healthy human individuals (dated by TCRdb to about 2020). General notes on the study: A few men and a couple of women, aged 18 to 49 years, made up the cohort. Different laboratories and diverse techniques were used to prepare libraries and sequence TCR repertoires, to increase sequencing depth and limit assay-specific biases. The study deeply sequenced blood TCR repertoires of several healthy adults to estimate repertoire size and the extent of clonotype sharing between individuals. Leukapheresis yielded between about 0.94 and 10 billion PBMCs per donor. For each donor, three plates each were used for CD4 naive and CD4 memory, two plates were used for CD8 naive, and one plate was used for CD8 memory. Overall study outcomes, separate from this receptor: Naive subsets generally had larger estimated clonotype richness than memory subsets did. About 4.5% of naive CD4, 3% to 4% of naive CD8, approximately 2% of memory CD4, and 0.4% of memory CD8 clonotypes were shared across four donors. Only blood was sampled, and tissue TCR repertoires likely differ from those in blood. Incomplete sequencing was indicated by rarefaction of sorted-subset datasets, despite the large sequencing depth. Higher generation probabilities were observed for clonotypes shared by all four sorted-subset donors than for non-shared clonotypes. The small number of donors limited the genetic and exposure-history diversity represented. Based on pairwise subsampling, the degree of clonotype sharing among donors was expected to be affected by sequencing depth.

Concerning this clone itself: Its antigen target is currently unknown. No base quality values were provided; no much bigger clone lies one nucleotide off.

TCR CDR3 regions were amplified from genomic DNA by multiplex PCR using the deep immunoSEQ assay. Genomic DNA extracted from each cell subset was distributed evenly over all wells of several immunoSEQ 96-well plates, and each plate served as one replicate. For sorted subsets, 200 ng of genomic DNA, equivalent to 25,000 to 35,000 T cell genomes, went into each replicate PCR. Purified libraries were quantified with a Qubit 3.0 fluorometer, sized on a Bioanalyzer 2100, and re-quantified with the KAPA Library Quantification kit. Every immunoSEQ 96-well plate was sequenced on a separate single-read 150-cycle Illumina NextSeq 550 flow cell. The authors' pipeline ran thus. Because the immunoSEQ output included only junctional sequences and no quality scores, the filtering could not be the same as the filtering used for full-length reads. Sequences were annotated with PyIR, a Python wrapper for IgBLAST v1.9, using IMGT germline references to assign V/J genes and CDR3. Any read was removed if the V/J assignment was weak (E-value above 1e-6), the CDR3 was missing, or the read contained stop codons, out-of-frame junctions, or ambiguous translated residues. V3J clonotypes were defined as sequences sharing an identical inferred V gene, J gene, and CDR3 amino acid sequence. The percentage overlap between two repertoires was calculated by dividing the number of shared unique clonotypes by the size of the smaller repertoire. Three approaches were used to assess repertoire richness: RTK rarefaction, the Chao1 estimator, and Recon v2.1 estimates of unobserved clonotypes. OLGA was used to compute generation probabilities for all TCRbeta clonotypes that the gDNA method yielded from a handful of donors. TCRdb took this table from immuneACCESS and kept in-frame rearrangements with V and J called. Such tables lack part of the clones; where checked against another copy, unresolved V genes explain under half of the gap, and the rest is unexplained. Clone size and the V and J calls come from that table; the DNA yielded D and trimming. Recorded for this sample are approximately 1.1 million clones; around three quarters of them occurred a single time. The ten largest clones take up more than 0.45% of the sample.

Trimming takes 6 bases off V and 4 bases off J; junction bases not matched to a gene: 9. The CDR3 sequence holds 15 residues, the cysteine and phenylalanine included. The DNA shown is the 45-base CDR3, in frame from base 1. The germline V gene provides CDR1 SGHTA and CDR2 FQGNSA. Donors were healthy HIV-negative adults with no recently reported acute infections or vaccinations. Only Caucasian adults living in Nashville, Tennessee, USA were represented among the donors. CD4+ T cells were enriched by magnetic negative selection, after which naive cells were positively selected on CD45RA and the negative fraction was taken as the memory subset. Blood was obtained by leukapheresis, after which PBMCs were separated by Ficoll-Histopaque density gradient centrifugation and cryopreserved in liquid nitrogen vapor phase. Analytical flow cytometry was used to check the purity and quantity of every magnetically sorted T cell population. Each sorted fraction had its genomic DNA isolated and then quantified by UV absorbance on a Nanodrop 2000c.

Source material: memory CD4+ T cells from PBMCs. In light of the paper, this sample's cell subset or site label describes: CD45RA-negative fraction. The TCR comes from a man aged 18 to 30 in good health. Some clones in this sample may be carry-over from other donors' samples. The chain couples TRBV7-2 to TRBJ2-3, with TRBD1 identical over 8 junction bases. The CDR3 reads as follows: CASRNSQGGADTQYF. The sequenced DNA: TGTGCCAGCAGAAACTCACAGGGGGGCGCAGATACGCAGTATTTT.